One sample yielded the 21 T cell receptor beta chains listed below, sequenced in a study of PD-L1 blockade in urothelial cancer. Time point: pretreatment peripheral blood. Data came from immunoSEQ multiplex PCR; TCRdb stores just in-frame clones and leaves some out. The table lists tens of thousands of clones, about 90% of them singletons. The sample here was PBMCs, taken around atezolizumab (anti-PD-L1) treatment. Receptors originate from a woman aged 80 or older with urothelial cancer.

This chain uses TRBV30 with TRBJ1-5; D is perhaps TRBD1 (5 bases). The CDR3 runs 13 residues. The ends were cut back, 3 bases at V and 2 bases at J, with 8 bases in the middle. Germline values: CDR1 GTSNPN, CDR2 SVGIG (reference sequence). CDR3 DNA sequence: TGTGCCTGGAGCAAACAGGGCAATCAGCCCCAGCATTTT. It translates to CAWSKQGNQPQHF.

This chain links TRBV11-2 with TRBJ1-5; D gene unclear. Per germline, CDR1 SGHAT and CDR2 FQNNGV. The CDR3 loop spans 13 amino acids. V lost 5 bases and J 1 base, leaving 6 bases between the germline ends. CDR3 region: CASSRSSNQPQHF. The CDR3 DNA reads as TGTGCCAGCAGCCGGTCCAGCAATCAGCCCCAGCATTTT.

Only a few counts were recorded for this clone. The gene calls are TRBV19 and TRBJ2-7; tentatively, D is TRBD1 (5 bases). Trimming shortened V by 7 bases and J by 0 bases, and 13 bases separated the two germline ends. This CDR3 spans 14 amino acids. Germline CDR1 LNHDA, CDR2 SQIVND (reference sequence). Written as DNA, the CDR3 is TGTGCCAGTAAGGAAGACAGTTCCTCCTACGAGCAGTACTTC. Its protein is CASKEDSSSYEQYF.

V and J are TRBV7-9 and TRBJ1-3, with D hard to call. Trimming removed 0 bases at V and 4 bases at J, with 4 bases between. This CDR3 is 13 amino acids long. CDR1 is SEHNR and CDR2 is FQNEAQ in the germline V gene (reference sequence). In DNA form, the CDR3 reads TGTGCCAGCAGCTTAGCTGGCGGAAACACCATATATTTT. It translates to CASSLAGGNTIYF.

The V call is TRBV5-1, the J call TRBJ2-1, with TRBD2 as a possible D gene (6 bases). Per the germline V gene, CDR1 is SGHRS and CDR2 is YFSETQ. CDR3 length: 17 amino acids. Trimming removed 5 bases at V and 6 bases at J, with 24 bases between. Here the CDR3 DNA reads TGCGCCAGCAGTGTGGCGGGACCCGCGACCGTAGGCAATGAGCAGTTCTTC. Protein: CASSVAGPATVGNEQFF.

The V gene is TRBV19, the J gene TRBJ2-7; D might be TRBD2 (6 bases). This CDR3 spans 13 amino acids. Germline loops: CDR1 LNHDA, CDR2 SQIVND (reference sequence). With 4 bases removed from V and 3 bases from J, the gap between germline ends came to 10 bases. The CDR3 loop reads CASSTGGGYEQYF. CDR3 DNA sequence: TGTGCCAGTAGTACTGGGGGAGGCTACGAGCAGTACTTC.

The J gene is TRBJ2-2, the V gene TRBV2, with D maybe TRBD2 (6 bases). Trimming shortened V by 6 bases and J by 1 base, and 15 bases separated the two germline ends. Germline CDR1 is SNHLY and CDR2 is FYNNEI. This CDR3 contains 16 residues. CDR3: CASRAGGLENTGELFF. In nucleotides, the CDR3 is TGTGCCAGCAGAGCGGGCGGCCTAGAGAACACCGGGGAGCTGTTTTTT.

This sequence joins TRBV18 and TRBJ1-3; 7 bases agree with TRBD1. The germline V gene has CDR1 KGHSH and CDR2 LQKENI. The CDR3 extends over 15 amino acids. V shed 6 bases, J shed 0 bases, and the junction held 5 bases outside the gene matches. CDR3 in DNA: TGTGCCAGCTCGAGCGACAGGGCCTCTGGAAACACCATATATTTT. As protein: CASSSDRASGNTIYF. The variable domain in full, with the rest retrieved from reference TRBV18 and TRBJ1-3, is NAGVMQNPRHLVRRRGQEARLRCSPMKGHSHVYWYRQLPEEGLKFMVYLQKENIIDESGMPKERFSAEFPKEGPSILRIQQVVRGDSAAYFCASSSDRASGNTIYFGEGSWLTVV.

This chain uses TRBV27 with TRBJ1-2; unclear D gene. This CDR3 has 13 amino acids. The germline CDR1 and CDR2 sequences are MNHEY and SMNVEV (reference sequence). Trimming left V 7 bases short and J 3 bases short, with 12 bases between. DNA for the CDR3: TGTGCCAGCACCGGCCGGGATCACTATGGCTACACCTTC. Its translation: CASTGRDHYGYTF.

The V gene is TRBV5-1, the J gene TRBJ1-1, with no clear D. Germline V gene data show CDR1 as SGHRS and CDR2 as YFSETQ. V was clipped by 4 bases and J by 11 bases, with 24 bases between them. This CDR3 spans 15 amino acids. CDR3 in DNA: TGCGCCAGCAGCCCAGAAGGAGCGGCTCTAGTGAAGGCTTTCTTT. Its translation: CASSPEGAALVKAFF.

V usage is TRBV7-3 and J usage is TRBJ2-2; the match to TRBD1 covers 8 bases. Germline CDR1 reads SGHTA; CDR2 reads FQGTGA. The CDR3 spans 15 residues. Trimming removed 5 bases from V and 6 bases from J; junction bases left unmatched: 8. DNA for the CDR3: TGTGCCAGCAGCCCTTTGACAGGGGTGGCCGGGGAGCTGTTTTTT. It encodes CASSPLTGVAGELFF.

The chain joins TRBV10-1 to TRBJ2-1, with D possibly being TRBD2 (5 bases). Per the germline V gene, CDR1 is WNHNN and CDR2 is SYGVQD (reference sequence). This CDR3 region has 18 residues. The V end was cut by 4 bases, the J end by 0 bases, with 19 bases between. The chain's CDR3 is CASSGLRGGKGSYNEQFF. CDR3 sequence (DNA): TGCGCCAGCAGTGGGCTTCGTGGAGGCAAGGGCTCCTACAATGAGCAGTTCTTC.

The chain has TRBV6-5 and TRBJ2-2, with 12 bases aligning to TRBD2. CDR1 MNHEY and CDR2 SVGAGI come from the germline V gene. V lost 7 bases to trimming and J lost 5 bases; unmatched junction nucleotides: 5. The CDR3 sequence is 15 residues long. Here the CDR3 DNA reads TGTGCCAGCATGGCCGGGACTAGCGGGACCGGGGAGCTGTTTTTT. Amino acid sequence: CASMAGTSGTGELFF.

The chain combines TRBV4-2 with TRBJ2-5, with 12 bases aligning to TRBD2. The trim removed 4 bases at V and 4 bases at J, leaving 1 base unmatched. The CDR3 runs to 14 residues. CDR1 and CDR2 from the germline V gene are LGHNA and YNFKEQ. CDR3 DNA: TGTGCCAGCAGCCCACTAGCGGGAGGAGAGACCCAGTACTTC. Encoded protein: CASSPLAGGETQYF.

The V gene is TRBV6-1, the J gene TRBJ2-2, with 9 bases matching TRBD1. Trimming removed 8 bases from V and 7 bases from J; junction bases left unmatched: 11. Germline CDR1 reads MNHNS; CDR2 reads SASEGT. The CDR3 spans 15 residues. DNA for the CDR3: TGTGCCAGCCCAGTAGGGACAGGGAGGATCGGGGAGCTGTTTTTT. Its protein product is CASPVGTGRIGELFF.

The DNA for the CDR3 is TGTGCCAGCAGCCTTCTAGCGGGAGGGGGGACCGGGGAGCTGTTTTTT. Its translation: CASSLLAGGGTGELFF. The chain carries TRBV9 and TRBJ2-2, with 12 bases that match TRBD2. The CDR3 is 16 amino acids. Unmatched junction bases numbered 6, after V lost 4 bases and J lost 5 bases. Germline V gene lookup returns CDR1 SGDLS and CDR2 YYNGEE.

In nucleotides, the CDR3 is TGCGCCAGCAGCTGGGGGGACTCGTTGGGCACAGATACGCAGTATTTT. As protein: CASSWGDSLGTDTQYF. This rearrangement joins TRBV5-1 to TRBJ2-3; weak D call: TRBD2 (6 bases). Per germline, CDR1 SGHRS and CDR2 YFSETQ. CDR3 length: 16 residues. V was shortened by 3 bases and J by 1 base, with 15 bases between the two germline ends.

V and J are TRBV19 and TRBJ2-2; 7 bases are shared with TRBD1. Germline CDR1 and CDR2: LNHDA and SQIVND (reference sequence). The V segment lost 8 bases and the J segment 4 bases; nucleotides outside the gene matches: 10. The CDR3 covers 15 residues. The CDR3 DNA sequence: TGTGCCAGTCTTACCGGGACAGCGAGCACCGGGGAGCTGTTTTTT. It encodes CASLTGTASTGELFF.

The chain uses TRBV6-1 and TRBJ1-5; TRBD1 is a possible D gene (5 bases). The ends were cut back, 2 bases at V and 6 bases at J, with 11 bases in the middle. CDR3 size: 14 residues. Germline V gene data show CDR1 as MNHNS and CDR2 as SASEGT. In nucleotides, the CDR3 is TGTGCCAGCAGTGAAATGGGGGGTGGTCAGCCCCAGCATTTT. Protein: CASSEMGGGQPQHF.

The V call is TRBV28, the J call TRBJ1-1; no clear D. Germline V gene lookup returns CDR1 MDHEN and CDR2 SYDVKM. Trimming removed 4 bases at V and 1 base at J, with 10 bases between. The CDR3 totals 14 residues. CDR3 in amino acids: CASSSSGWNTEAFF. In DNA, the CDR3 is TGTGCCAGCAGTTCATCGGGTTGGAACACTGAAGCTTTCTTT.

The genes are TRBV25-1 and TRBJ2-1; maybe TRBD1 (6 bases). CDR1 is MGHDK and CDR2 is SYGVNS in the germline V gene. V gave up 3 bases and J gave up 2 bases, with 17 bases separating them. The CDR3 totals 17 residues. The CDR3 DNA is TGTGCCAGCAGTGATATGGTAAGGACAGATCCCTACAATGAGCAGTTCTTC. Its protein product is CASSDMVRTDPYNEQFF.